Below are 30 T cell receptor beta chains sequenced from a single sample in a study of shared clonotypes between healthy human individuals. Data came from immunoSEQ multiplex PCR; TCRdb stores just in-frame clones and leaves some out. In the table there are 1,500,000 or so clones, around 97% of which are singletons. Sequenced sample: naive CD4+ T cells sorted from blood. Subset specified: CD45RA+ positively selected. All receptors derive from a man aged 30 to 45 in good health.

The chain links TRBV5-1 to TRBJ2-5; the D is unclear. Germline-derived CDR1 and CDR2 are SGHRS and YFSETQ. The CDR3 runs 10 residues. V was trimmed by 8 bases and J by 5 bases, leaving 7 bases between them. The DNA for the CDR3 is TGCGCCAGATCTTGGGAGACCCAGTACTTC. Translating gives CARSWETQYF.

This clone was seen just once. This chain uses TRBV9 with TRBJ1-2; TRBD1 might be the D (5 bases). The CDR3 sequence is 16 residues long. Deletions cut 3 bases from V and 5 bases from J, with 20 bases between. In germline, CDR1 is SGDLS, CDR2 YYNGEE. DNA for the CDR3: TGTGCCAGCAGCGGGGGCCCCACAGAGACGATGTATGGCTACACCTTC. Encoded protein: CASSGGPTETMYGYTF.

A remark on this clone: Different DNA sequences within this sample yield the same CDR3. CDR3 residues: CASSLVPGSYNEQFF. DNA for the CDR3: TGCGCCAGCAGCTTGGTACCGGGGTCCTACAATGAGCAGTTCTTC. The chain recombines TRBV5-1 with TRBJ2-1, with D tentatively TRBD2 (5 bases). Per the germline V gene, CDR1 is SGHRS and CDR2 is YFSETQ. CDR3 size: 15 residues. Trimming left V 0 bases short and J 1 base short, with 8 bases between.

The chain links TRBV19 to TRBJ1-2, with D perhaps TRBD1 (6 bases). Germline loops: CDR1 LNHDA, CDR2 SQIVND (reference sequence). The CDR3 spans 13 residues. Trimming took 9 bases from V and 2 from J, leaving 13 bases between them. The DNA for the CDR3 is TGTGCCAGCACAGGGTCGGTGAACTATGGCTACACCTTC. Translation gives CASTGSVNYGYTF.

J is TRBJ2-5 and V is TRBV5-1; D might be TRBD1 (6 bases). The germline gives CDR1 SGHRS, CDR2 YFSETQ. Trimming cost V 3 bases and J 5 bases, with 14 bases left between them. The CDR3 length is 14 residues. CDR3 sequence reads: CASSSQGPEETQYF. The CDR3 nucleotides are TGCGCCAGCAGCTCACAGGGTCCAGAGGAGACCCAGTACTTC.

DNA for the CDR3: TGTGCCAGCAGCGTAGGGCTGACCCAGTACTTC. Protein sequence: CASSVGLTQYF. The rearrangement uses TRBV9 and TRBJ2-5, with unresolved D. Germline V gene sequence: CDR1 SGDLS, CDR2 YYNGEE. Deletions cut 0 bases from V and 7 bases from J, with 4 bases between. This CDR3 is 11 amino acids long.

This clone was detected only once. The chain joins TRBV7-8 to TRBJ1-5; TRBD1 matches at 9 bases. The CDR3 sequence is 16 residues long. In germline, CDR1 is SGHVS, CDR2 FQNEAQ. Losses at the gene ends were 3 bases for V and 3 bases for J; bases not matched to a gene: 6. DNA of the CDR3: TGTGCCAGCAGCTTTTCCGGGACAGGGTACAATCAGCCCCAGCATTTT. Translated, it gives CASSFSGTGYNQPQHF.

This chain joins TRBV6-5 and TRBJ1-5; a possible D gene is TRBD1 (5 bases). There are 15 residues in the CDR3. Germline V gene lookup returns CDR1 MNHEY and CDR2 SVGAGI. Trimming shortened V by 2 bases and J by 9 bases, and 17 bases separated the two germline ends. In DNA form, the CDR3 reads TGTGCCAGCAGTTACGGGGCAGCCGGGGGAGGGCCCCAGCATTTT. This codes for CASSYGAAGGGPQHF.

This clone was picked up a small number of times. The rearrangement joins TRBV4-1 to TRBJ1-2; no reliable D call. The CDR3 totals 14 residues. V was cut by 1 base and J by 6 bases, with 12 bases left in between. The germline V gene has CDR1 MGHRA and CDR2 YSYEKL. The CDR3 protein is CASSQVGQLDGYTF. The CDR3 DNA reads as TGCGCCAGCAGCCAAGTCGGCCAATTAGATGGCTACACCTTC.

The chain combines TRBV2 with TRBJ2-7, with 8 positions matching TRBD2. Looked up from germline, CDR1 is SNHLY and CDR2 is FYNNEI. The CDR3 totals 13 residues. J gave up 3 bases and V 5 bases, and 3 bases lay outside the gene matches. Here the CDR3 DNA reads TGTGCCAGCAGTAGCGGGAGCGGCTACGAGCAGTACTTC. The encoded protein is CASSSGSGYEQYF.

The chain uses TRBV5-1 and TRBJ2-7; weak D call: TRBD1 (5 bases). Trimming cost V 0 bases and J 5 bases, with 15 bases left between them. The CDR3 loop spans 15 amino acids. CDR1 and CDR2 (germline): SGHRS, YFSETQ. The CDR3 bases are TGCGCCAGCAGCTTGGGGGCAGGGCTTAAGGACGAGCAGTACTTC. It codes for CASSLGAGLKDEQYF.

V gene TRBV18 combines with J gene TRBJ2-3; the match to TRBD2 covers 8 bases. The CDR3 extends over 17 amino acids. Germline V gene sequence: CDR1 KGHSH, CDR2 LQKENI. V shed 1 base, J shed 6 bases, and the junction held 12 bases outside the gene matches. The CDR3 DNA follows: TGTGCCAGCTCACCACTTGGACTAGCACACACAACGGATACGCAGTATTTT. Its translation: CASSPLGLAHTTDTQYF.

CDR3 in DNA: TGTGCCACCAGCAGAGTCGGCAGGGGCAACACTGAAGCTTTCTTT. Translation gives CATSRVGRGNTEAFF. V usage is TRBV15 and J usage is TRBJ1-1, with D perhaps TRBD1 (6 bases). The CDR3 is made up of 15 amino acids. Trimming cost V 1 base and J 2 bases, with 11 bases left between them. The germline CDR1 and CDR2 sequences are LNHNV and YYDKDF (reference sequence).

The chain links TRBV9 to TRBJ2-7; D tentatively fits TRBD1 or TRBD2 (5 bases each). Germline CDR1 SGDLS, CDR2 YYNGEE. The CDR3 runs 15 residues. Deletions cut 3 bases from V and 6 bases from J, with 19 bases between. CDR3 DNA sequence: TGTGCCAGCAGCGCCCAAGCCGGGACGGAGGTCGAGCAGTACTTC. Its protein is CASSAQAGTEVEQYF.

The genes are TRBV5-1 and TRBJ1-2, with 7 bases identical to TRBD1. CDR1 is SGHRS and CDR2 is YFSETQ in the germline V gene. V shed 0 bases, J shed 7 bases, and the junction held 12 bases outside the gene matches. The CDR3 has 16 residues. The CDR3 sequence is CASSLAPGTVRRGYTF. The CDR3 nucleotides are TGCGCCAGCAGCTTGGCCCCCGGGACAGTTAGACGTGGCTACACCTTC.

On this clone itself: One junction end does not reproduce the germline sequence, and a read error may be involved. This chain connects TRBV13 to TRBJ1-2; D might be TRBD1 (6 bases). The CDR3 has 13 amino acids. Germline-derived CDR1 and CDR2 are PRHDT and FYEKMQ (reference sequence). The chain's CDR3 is CASSLGGSYGYTF. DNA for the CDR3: TGTGCCAGCAGCCTAGGGGGTAGCTATGGCTACACCTTC.

For the CDR3, the DNA is TGCGCCAGCCGATTAAACTATGGCTACACCTTC. It encodes CASRLNYGYTF. The chain combines TRBV5-1 with TRBJ1-2; D uncertain. There are 11 residues in the CDR3. Per the germline V gene, CDR1 is SGHRS and CDR2 is YFSETQ. The V end lost 7 bases, the J end lost 2 bases, and 6 bases lay between the germline ends.

The CDR3 coding sequence is TGTGCCAGCAGCTTAGACACCAAAGCGGGAGCCACCTACGAGCAGTACTTC. This codes for CASSLDTKAGATYEQYF. This chain uses TRBV11-3 with TRBJ2-7; 8 bases match TRBD2. This CDR3 has 17 amino acids. V shed 0 bases and J 2 bases; nucleotides not matched to a gene: 9. Germline CDR1 is SGHNT and CDR2 is YENEEA.

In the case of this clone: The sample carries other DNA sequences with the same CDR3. Written as DNA, the CDR3 is TGTGCCAGCTCACCATCGGCAGATACGCAGTATTTT. It specifies CASSPSADTQYF. The V call is TRBV18, the J call TRBJ2-3; unclear D gene. This CDR3 comprises 12 residues. V was pared by 2 bases and J by 4 bases, with 4 bases between. The germline V gene encodes CDR1 KGHSH and CDR2 LQKENI.

The CDR3 spells CASSLVTGEAYEQYF. The DNA for the CDR3 is TGTGCCAGCAGCTTAGTTACAGGGGAGGCCTACGAGCAGTACTTC. The V gene is TRBV7-9, the J gene TRBJ2-7, with D perhaps matching TRBD1 (7 bases). The CDR3 contains 15 residues. Germline V gene sequence: CDR1 SEHNR, CDR2 FQNEAQ (reference sequence). Trimming left V 1 base short and J 2 bases short, with 12 bases between.

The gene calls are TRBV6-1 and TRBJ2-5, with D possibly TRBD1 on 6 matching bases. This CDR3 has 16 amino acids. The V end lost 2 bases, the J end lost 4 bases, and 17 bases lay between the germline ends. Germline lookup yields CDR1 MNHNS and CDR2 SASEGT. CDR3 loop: CASSELQGFGGETQYF. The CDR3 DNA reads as TGTGCCAGCAGTGAACTTCAGGGGTTTGGGGGAGAGACCCAGTACTTC.

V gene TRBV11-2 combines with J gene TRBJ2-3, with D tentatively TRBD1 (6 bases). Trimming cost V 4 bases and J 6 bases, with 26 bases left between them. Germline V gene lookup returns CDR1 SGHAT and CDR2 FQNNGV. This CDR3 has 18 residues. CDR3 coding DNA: TGTGCCAGCAGCTCCTACTTCCACGGTGGGGGCGGTGGGGATACGCAGTATTTT. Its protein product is CASSSYFHGGGGGDTQYF.

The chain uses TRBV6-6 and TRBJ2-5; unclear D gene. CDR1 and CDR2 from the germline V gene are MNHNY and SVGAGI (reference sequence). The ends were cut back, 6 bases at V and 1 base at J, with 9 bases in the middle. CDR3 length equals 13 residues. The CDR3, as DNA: TGTGCCAGCAGCCGACAAGGCCAAGAGACCCAGTACTTC. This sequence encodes CASSRQGQETQYF.

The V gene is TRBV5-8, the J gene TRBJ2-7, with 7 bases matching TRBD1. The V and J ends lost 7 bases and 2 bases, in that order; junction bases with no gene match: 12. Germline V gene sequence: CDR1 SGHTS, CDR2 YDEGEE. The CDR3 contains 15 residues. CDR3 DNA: TGTGCCAGCGCCCCGAGGACAGGACCTGCCTACGAGCAGTACTTC. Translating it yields CASAPRTGPAYEQYF.

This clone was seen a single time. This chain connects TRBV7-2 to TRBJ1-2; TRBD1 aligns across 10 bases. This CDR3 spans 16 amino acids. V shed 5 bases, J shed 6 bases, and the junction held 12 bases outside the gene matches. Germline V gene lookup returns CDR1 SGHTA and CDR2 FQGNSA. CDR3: CASSVFRDRGYHGYTF. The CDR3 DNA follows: TGTGCCAGCAGCGTATTCCGGGACAGGGGTTATCATGGCTACACCTTC.

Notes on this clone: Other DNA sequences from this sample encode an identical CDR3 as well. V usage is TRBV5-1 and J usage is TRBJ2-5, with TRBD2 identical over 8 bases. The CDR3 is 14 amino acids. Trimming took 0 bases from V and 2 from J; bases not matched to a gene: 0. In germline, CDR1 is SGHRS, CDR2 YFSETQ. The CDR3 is CASSLASGQETQYF. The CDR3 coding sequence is TGCGCCAGCAGCTTGGCTAGCGGGCAAGAGACCCAGTACTTC.

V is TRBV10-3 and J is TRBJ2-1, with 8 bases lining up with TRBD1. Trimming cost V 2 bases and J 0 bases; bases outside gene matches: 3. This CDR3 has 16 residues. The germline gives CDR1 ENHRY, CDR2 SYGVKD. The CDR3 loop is CAISEPTGGSYNEQFF. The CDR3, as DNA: TGTGCCATCAGTGAGCCAACAGGGGGCTCCTACAATGAGCAGTTCTTC.

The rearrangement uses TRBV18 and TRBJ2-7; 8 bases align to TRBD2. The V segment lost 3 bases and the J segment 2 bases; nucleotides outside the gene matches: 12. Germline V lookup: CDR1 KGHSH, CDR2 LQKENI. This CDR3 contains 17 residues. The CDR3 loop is CASSPLRGSGIPYEQYF. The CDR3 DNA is TGTGCCAGCTCACCCCTCCGAGGTAGCGGGATCCCCTACGAGCAGTACTTC.

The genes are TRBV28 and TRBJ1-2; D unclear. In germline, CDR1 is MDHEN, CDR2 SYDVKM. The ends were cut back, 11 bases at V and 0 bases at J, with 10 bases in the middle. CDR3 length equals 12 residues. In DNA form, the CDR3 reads TGTGCCCTGCGGGCAGCTAACTATGGCTACACCTTC. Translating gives CALRAANYGYTF.

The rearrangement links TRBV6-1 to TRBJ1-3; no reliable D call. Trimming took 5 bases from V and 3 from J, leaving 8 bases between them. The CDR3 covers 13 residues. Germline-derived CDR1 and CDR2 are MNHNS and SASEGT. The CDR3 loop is CASSPRIGNTIYF. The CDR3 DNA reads TGTGCCAGCAGTCCCAGAATTGGAAACACCATATATTTT.